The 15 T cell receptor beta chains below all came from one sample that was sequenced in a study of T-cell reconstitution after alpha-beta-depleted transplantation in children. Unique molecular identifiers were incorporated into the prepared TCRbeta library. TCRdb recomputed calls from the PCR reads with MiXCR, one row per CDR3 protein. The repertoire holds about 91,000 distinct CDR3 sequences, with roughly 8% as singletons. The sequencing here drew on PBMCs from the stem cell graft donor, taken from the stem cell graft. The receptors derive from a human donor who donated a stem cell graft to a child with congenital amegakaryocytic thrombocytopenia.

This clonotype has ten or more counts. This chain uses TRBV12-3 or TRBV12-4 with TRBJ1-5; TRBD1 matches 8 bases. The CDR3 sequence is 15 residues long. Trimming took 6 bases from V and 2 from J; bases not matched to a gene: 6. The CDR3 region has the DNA TGTGCCAGCAGCCCGGACAGGGATGGCAATCAGCCCCAGCATTTT. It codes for CASSPDRDGNQPQHF.

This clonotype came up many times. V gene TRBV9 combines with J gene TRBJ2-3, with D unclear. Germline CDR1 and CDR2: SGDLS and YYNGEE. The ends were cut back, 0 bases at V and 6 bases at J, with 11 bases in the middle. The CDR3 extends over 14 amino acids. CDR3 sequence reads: CASSVAGVRDTQYF. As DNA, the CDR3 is TGTGCCAGCAGCGTAGCAGGTGTGAGGGATACGCAGTATTTT.

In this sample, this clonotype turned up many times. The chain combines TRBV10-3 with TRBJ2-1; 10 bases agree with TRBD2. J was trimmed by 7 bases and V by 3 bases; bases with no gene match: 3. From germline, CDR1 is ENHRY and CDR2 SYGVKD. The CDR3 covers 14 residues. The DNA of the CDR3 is TGTGCCATCAGTGACGCTAGCGGGAGAAATGAGCAGTTCTTC. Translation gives CAISDASGRNEQFF.

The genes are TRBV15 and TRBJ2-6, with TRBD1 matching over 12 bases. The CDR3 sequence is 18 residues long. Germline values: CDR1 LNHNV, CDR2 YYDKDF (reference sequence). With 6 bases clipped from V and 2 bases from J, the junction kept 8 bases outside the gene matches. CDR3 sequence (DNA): TGTGCCACCAGAAAAACCGGGACAGGGGGCGCTGGGGCCAACGTCCTGACTTTC. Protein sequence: CATRKTGTGGAGANVLTF.

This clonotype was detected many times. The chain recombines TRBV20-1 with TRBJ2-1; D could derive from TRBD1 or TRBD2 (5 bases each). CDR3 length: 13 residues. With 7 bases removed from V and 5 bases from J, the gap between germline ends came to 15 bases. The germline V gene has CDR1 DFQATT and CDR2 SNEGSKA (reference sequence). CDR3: CSGGSETDNEQFF. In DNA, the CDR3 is TGCAGTGGGGGGAGTGAGACAGACAATGAGCAGTTCTTC.

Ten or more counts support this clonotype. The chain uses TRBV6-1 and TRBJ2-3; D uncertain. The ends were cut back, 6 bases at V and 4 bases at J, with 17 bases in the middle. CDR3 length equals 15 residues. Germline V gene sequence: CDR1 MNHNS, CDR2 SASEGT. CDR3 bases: TGTGCCAGCAGGAGCGTCCACGGAGCCTCAGATACGCAGTATTTT. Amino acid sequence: CASRSVHGASDTQYF.

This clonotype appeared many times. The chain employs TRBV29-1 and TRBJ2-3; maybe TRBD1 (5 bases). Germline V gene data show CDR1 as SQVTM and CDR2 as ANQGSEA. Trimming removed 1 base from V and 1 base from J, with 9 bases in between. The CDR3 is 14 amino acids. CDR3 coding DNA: TGCAGCGTTGAAGGGACAACCCGCACAGATACGCAGTATTTT. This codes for CSVEGTTRTDTQYF.

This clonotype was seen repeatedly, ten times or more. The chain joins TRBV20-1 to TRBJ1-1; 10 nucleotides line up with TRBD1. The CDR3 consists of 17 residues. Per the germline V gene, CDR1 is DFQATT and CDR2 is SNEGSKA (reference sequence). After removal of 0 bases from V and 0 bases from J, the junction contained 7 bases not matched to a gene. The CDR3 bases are TGCAGTGCTAGAGAGGACTCCGGGACAGGGGTGAACACTGAAGCTTTCTTT. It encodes CSAREDSGTGVNTEAFF.

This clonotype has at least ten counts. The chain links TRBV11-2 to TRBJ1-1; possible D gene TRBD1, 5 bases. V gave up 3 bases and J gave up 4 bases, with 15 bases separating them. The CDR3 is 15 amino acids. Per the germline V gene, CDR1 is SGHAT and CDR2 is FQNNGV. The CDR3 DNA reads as TGTGCCAGCAGCTTGGACCCGGGACCCGGCACTGAAGCTTTCTTT. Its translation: CASSLDPGPGTEAFF. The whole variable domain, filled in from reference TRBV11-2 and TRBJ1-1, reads EAGVAQSPRYKIIEKRQSVAFWCNPISGHATLYWYQQILGQGPKLLIQFQNNGVVDDSQLPKDRFSAERLKGVDSTLKIQPAKLEDSAVYLCASSLDPGPGTEAFFGQGTRLTVV.

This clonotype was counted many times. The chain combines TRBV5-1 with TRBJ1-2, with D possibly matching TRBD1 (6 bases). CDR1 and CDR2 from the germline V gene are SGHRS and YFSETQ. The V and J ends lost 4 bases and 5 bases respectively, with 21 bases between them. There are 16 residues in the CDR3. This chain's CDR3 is CASSKRHRDTIYGYTF. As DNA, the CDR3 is TGCGCCAGCAGCAAGAGGCACCGGGACACGATATATGGCTACACCTTC.

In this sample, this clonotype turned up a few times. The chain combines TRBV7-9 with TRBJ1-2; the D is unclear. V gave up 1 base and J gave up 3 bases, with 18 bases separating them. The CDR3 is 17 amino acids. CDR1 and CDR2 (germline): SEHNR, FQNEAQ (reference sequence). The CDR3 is CASSLGAGRRVDYGYTF. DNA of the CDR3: TGTGCCAGCAGCTTAGGTGCGGGCAGGAGGGTCGACTATGGCTACACCTTC.

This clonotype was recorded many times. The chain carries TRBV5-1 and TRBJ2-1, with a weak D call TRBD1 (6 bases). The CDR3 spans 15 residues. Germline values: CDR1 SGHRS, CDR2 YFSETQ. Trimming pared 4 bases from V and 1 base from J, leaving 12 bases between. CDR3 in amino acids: CASSPGQGSYNEQFF. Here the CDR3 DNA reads TGCGCCAGCAGCCCCGGGCAGGGGTCCTACAATGAGCAGTTCTTC. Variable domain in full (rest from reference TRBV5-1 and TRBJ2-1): KAGVTQTPRYLIKTRGQQVTLSCSPISGHRSVSWYQQTPGQGLQFLFEYFSETQRNKGNFPGRFSGRQFSNSRSEMNVSTLELGDSALYLCASSPGQGSYNEQFFGPGTRLTVL.

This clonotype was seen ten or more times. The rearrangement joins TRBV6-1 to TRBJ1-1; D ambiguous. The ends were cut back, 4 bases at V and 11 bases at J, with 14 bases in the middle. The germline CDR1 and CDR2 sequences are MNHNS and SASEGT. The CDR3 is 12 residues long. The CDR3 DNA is TGTGCCAGCAGTGGCCCCGCGGGGTGGGCTTTCTTT. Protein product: CASSGPAGWAFF.

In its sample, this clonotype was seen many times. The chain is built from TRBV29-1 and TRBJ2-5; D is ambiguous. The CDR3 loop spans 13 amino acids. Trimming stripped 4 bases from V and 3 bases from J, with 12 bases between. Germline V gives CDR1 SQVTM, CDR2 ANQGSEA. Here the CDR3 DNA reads TGCAGCGTTGGAAGGCAAACCGAAGAGACCCAGTACTTC. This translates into CSVGRQTEETQYF.

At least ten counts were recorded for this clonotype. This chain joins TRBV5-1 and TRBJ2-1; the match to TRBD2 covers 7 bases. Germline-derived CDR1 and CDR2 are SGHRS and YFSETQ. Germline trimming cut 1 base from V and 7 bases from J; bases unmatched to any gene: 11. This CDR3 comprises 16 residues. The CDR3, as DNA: TGCGCCAGCAGCTTGTCCTTTACTAGCGTAGAGAATGAGCAGTTCTTC. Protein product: CASSLSFTSVENEQFF.